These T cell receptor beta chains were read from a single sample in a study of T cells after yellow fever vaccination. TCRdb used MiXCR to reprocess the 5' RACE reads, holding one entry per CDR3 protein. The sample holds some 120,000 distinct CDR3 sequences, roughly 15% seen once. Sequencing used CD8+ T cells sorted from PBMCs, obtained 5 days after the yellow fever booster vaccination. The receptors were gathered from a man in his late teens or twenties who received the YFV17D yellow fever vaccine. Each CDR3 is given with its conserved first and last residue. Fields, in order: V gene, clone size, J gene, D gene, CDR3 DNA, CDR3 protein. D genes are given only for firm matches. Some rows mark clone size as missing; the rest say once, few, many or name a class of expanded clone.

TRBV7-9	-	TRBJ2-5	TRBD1	TGTGCCAGCAGCTCTAGAGACAGGGAATGCTACTTC	CASSSRDRECYF
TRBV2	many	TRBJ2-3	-	TGTGCCACAGTCACAGATACGCAGTATTTT	CATVTDTQYF
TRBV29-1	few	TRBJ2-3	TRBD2	TGCAGCGTTGGGGCGGGGGGAAGCACAGATACGCAGTATTTT	CSVGAGGSTDTQYF
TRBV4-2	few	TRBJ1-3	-	TGTGCCAGCAGCCAAGATTTTGGGGGATCTGGAAACACCATATATTTT	CASSQDFGGSGNTIYF
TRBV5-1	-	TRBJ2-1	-	TGCGCCAGCAGCAGGCTTTCGGCATACCTAAATGAGCAGTTCTTC	CASSRLSAYLNEQFF
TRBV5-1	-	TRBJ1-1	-	TGCGCCAGCAGCTTGTTCGGGGTCACTGAAGCTTTCTTT	CASSLFGVTEAFF
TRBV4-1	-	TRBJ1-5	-	TGCGCCAGCAGCCAAGTCAGGGGCAATCAGCCCCAGCATTTT	CASSQVRGNQPQHF
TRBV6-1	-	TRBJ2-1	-	TGTGCCAGCAGTGAAGATAGTGGCGGGGGCCACAATGAGCAGTTCTTC	CASSEDSGGGHNEQFF
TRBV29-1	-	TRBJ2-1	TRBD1	TGCAGCGTCACCCGGACAGGACTCCCCTACAATGAGCAGTTCTTC	CSVTRTGLPYNEQFF
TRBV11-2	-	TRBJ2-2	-	TGTGCCAGCAGGCGGAGGACAGAGAACACCGGGGAGCTGTTTTTT	CASRRRTENTGELFF
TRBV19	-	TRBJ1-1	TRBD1	TGTGCCAGCCAGGGGGCGCGGGTCACTGAAGCTTTCTTT	CASQGARVTEAFF
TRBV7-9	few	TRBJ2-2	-	TGTGCCAGCAGCTTGGGTGACCCAGCCCCTTACACCGGGGAGCTGTTTTTT	CASSLGDPAPYTGELFF
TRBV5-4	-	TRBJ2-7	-	TGTGCCAGCAGCGAGATTACACAGGGTTCCTACGAGCAGTACTTC	CASSEITQGSYEQYF
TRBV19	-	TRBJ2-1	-	TGTGCCACGAAGGGGGGTTTTGATGAGCAGTTCTTC	CATKGGFDEQFF
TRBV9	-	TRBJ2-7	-	TGTGCCAGCAGCGTGGGGACATTACTCTCCTACGAGCAGTACTTC	CASSVGTLLSYEQYF
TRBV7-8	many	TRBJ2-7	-	TGTGCCAGCAGCTTTGCAGGTCAAGACCTCTACGAGCAGTACTTC	CASSFAGQDLYEQYF